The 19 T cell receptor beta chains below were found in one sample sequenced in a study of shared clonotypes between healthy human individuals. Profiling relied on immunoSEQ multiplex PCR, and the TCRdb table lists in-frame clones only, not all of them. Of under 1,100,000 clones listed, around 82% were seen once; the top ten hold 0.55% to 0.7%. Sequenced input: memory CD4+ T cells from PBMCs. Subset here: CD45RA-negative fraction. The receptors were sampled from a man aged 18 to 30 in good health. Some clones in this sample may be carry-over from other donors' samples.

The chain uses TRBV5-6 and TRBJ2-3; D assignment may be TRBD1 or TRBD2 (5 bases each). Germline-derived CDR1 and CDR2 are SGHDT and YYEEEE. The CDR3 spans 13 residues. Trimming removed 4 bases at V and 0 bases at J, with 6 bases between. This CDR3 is CASSGGSTDTQYF. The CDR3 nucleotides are TGTGCCAGCAGCGGGGGTAGCACAGATACGCAGTATTTT.

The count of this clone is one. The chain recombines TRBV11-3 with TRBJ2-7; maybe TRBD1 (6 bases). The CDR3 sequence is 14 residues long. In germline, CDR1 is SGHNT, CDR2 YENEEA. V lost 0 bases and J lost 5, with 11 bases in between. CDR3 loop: CASSLDSRDNEQYF. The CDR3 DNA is TGTGCCAGCAGCTTAGATTCACGGGACAACGAGCAGTACTTC.

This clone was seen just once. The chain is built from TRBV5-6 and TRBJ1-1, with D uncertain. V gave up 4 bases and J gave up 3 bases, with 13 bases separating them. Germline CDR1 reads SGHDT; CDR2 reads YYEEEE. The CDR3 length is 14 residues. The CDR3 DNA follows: TGTGCCAGCAGCCGCTTGGGCAAGTACACTGAAGCTTTCTTT. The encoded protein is CASSRLGKYTEAFF.

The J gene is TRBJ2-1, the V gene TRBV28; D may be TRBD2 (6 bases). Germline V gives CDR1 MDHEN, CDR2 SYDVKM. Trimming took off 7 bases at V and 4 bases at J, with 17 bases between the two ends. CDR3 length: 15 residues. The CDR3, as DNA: TGTGCCAGCAAAACAATTGGGGGGACGTACAATGAGCAGTTCTTC. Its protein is CASKTIGGTYNEQFF. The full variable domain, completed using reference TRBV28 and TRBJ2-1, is DVKVTQSSRYLVKRTGEKVFLECVQDMDHENMFWYRQDPGLGLRLIYFSYDVKMKEKGDIPEGYSVSREKKERFSLILESASTNQTSMYLCASKTIGGTYNEQFFGPGTRLTVL.

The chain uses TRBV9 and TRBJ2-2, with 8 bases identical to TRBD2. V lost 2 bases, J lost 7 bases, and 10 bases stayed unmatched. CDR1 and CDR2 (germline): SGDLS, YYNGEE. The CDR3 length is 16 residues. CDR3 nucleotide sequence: TGTGCCAGCAGCGTGGGTAGCGGGAACATTGACGGGGAGCTGTTTTTT. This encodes CASSVGSGNIDGELFF.

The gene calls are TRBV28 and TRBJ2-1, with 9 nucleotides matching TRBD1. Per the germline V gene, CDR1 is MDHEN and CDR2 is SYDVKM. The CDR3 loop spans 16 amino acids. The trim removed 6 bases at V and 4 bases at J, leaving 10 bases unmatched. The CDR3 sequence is CASSTTGGAPYNEQFF. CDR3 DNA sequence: TGTGCCAGCAGCACAACAGGGGGCGCCCCGTACAATGAGCAGTTCTTC.

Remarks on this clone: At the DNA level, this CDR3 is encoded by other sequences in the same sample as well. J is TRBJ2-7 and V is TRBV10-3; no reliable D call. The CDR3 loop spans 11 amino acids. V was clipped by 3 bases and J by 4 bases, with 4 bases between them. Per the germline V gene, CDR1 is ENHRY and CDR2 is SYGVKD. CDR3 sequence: CAISDSYEQYF. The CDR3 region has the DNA TGTGCCATCAGTGACAGTTACGAGCAGTACTTC.

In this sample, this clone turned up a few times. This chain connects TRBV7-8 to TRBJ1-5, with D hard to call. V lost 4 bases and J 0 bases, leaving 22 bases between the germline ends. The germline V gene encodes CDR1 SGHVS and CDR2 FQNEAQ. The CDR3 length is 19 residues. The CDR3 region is CASSSIRVLNPYSNQPQHF. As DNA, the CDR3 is TGTGCCAGCAGCTCCATTCGGGTGCTTAACCCCTATAGCAATCAGCCCCAGCATTTT.

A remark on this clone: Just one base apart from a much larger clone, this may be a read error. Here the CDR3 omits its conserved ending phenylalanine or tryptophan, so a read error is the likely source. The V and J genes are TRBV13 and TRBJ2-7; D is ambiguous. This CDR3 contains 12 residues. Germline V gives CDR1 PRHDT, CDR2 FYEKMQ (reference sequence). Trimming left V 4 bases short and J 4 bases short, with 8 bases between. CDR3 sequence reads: CASSSQKYEQYL. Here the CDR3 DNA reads TGTGCCAGCAGCTCCCAAAAGTACGAGCAGTACCTC.

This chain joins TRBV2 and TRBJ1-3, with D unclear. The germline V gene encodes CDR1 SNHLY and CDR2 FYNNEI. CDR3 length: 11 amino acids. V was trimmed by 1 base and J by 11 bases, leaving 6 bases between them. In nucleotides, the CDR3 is TGTGCCAGCAGTGAAGGACTCGCCATATATTTT. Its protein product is CASSEGLAIYF.

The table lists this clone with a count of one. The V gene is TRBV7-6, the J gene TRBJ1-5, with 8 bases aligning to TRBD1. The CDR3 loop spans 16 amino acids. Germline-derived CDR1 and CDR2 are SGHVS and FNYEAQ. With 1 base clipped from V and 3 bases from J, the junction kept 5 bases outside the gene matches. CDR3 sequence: CASSLETGGNNQPQHF. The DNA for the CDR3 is TGTGCCAGCAGCTTAGAAACAGGGGGAAACAATCAGCCCCAGCATTTT.

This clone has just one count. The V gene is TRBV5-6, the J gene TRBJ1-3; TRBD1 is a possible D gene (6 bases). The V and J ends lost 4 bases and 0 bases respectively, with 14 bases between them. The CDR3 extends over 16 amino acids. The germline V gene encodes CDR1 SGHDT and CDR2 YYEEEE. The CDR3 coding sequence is TGTGCCAGCAGCCTCGCGGGGGCAAGCTCTGGAAACACCATATATTTT. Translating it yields CASSLAGASSGNTIYF. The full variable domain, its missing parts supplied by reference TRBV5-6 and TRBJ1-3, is DAGVTQSPTHLIKTRGQQVTLRCSPKSGHDTVSWYQQALGQGPQFIFQYYEEEERQRGNFPDRFSGHQFPNYSSELNVNALLLGDSALYLCASSLAGASSGNTIYFGEGSWLTVV.

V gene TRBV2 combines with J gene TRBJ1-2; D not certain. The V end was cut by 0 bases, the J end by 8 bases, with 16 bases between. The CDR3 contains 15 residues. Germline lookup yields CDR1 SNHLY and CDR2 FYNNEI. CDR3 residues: CASSEASTRHGGYTF. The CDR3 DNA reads TGTGCCAGCAGTGAAGCGTCCACCCGGCATGGAGGCTACACCTTC.

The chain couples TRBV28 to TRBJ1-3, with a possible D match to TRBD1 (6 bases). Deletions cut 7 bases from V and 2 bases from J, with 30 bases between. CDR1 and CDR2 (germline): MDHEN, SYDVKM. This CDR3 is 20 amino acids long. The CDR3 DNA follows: TGTGCCAGCATCCAAACCTGGGGGCAGGGGAATGGCCAACCTGGAAACACCATATATTTT. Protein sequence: CASIQTWGQGNGQPGNTIYF.

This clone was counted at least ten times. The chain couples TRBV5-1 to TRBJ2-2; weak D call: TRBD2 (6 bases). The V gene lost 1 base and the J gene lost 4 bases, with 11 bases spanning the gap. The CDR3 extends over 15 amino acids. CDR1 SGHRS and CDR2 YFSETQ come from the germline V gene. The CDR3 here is CASSLQGGRTGELFF. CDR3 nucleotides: TGCGCCAGCAGCTTGCAGGGAGGACGCACCGGGGAGCTGTTTTTT.

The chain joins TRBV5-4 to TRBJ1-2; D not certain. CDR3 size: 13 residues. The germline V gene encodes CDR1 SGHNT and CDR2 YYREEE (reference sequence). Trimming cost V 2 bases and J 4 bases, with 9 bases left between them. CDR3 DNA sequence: TGTGCCAGCAGCTTTAGTGGGAGCTATGGCTACACCTTC. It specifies CASSFSGSYGYTF.

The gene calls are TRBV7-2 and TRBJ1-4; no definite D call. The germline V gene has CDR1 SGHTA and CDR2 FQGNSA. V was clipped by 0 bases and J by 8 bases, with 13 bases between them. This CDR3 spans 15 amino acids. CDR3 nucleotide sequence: TGTGCCAGCAGCTTAGCGGGCAGGTTCGGCGAAAAACTGTTTTTT. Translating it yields CASSLAGRFGEKLFF. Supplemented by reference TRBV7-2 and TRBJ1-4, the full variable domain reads GAGVSQSPSNKVTEKGKDVELRCDPISGHTALYWYRQSLGQGLEFLIYFQGNSAPDKSGLPSDRFSAERTGGSVSTLTIQRTQQEDSAVYLCASSLAGRFGEKLFFGSGTQLSVL.

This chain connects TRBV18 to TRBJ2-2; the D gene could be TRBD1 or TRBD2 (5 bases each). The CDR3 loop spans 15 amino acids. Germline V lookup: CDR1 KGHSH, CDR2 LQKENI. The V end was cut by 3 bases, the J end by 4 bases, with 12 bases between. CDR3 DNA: TGTGCCAGCTCACCGCTACAGGCGGGCACCGGGGAGCTGTTTTTT. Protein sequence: CASSPLQAGTGELFF.

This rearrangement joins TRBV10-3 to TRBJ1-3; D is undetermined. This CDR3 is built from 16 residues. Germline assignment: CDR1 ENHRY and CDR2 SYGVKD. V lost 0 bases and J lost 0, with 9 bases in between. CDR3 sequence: CAISESSAASGNTIYF. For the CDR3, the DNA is TGTGCCATCAGTGAGTCGTCAGCCGCCTCTGGAAACACCATATATTTT.